Below, 6 T cell receptor beta chains from the same sample are listed, as sequenced in a study of blood T cell repertoires in COVID-19 (dated by TCRdb to about 2020). The library was obtained by the immunoSEQ multiplex PCR assay. Entries here come from immuneACCESS through TCRdb and include only in-frame sequences with V and J called. Some clones fail to appear in such tables; in the studies checked, an unresolved V gene covers under half of the shortfall, and the cause of the remainder is unknown. Counted in this sample were 170,000 or so clones; 90% of them appeared once. The ten largest clones represent approximately 0.56% of the sample. Sequences were obtained from peripheral blood. The origin of the receptors is a man aged 45-65 years with acute or convalescent COVID-19.

This clone has only one observation. This chain connects TRBV21-1 to TRBJ1-5; the D segment call TRBD1 is taken from the table without a DNA check. TRBV21-1 counts as a pseudogene. The CDR3 has 13 residues. The CDR3 region is CARAGQSNQPQHF. CDR3 DNA sequence: TGTGCCAGGGCAGGGCAGAGCAATCAGCCCCAGCATTTT.

J is TRBJ1-1 and V is TRBV12-3 or TRBV12-4; D gene uncertain. The CDR3 totals 11 residues. V lost 6 bases to trimming and J lost 3 bases, with 5 bases between them. DNA of the CDR3: TGTGCCAGCAGCGAGGACACTGAAGCTTTCTTT. It specifies CASSEDTEAFF.

The CDR3 loop is CAISEGGLETQYF. CDR3 sequence (DNA): TGTGCCATCAGTGAGGGGGGCCTAGAGACCCAGTACTTC. The rearrangement uses TRBV10-3 and TRBJ2-5; D might be TRBD1 (6 bases). The germline gives CDR1 ENHRY, CDR2 SYGVKD. CDR3 length equals 13 residues. Trimming removed 2 bases at V and 4 bases at J, with 8 bases between.

The chain has TRBV16 and TRBJ2-1; 9 bases line up with TRBD1. J lost 5 bases, V lost 6 bases, and 8 bases had no gene match. Germline lookup yields CDR1 KGHSY and CDR2 FQNENV. The CDR3 covers 15 residues. In DNA, the CDR3 is TGTGCCAGCAGTCTCGGGACAGGGCCAAACAATGAGCAGTTCTTC. It is translated as CASSLGTGPNNEQFF. Full variable domain (missing parts from reference TRBV16 and TRBJ2-1): GEEVAQTPKHLVRGEGQKAKLYCAPIKGHSYVFWYQQVLKNEFKFLISFQNENVFDETGMPKERFSAKCLPNSPCSLEIQATKLEDSAVYFCASSLGTGPNNEQFFGPGTRLTVL.

This chain's CDR3 is CAISEMQGQVSGNTIYF. The CDR3 region has the DNA TGTGCCATCAGTGAGATGCAGGGGCAAGTCTCTGGAAACACCATATATTTT. The chain is built from TRBV10-3 and TRBJ1-3; a weak D match, TRBD1 (6 bases). The CDR3 runs 17 residues. Germline V gene data show CDR1 as ENHRY and CDR2 as SYGVKD. The germline V and J ends were trimmed by 2 bases and 0 bases, with 14 bases remaining between them.

The chain couples TRBV10-3 to TRBJ1-2; 8 positions match TRBD1. The CDR3 covers 15 residues. V dropped 2 bases and J dropped 1; count of bases not matched to a gene: 3. CDR1 ENHRY and CDR2 SYGVKD come from the germline V gene. Here the CDR3 DNA reads TGTGCCATCAGTGAGACGACAGGGGATAACTATGGCTACACCTTC. This codes for CAISETTGDNYGYTF.